This TCR beta chain was identified during a study of CD8 T cells in Susac syndrome. Study-wide findings and caveats: The study conceded that relatively few individuals underwent its TCR sequencing and HLA analysis.

Worth noting for this clonotype: Its antigen is as yet unknown.

RNA totalling roughly 0.5 to 1 ug underwent reverse transcription with random hexamers. TCRdb re-called the immunoSEQ multiplex PCR reads with MiXCR, one entry per CDR3 protein. The table includes 300,000 or so distinct CDR3 sequences, about 90% detected once. The multiple sclerosis controls, all treatment-naive patients, had relapsing-remitting disease that was stable or active. The V gene end was trimmed by 4 bases and the J gene end by 5 bases; junction bases not matched to a gene: 20. The CDR3 sequence is 19 residues long. Germline loops: CDR1 LGHNT, CDR2 FRNRAP. V gene TRBV12-5 combines with J gene TRBJ2-7; 10 nucleotides match TRBD1. The sample comprised CD4+ T cells from PBMCs. The receptor was isolated from a human donor with multiple sclerosis. The CDR3 loop is CASGSPGTGAIQRLDEQYF. CDR3 nucleotide sequence: TGTGCTAGTGGTTCACCCGGGACAGGGGCCATCCAACGCTTGGACGAGCAGTACTTC. Drawing the rest from reference TRBV12-5 and TRBJ2-7, the complete variable domain is DARVTQTPRHKVTEMGQEVTMRCQPILGHNTVFWYRQTMMQGLELLAYFRNRAPLDDSGMPKDRFSAEMPDATLATLKIQPSEPRDSAVYFCASGSPGTGAIQRLDEQYFGPGTRLTVT.